This T cell receptor beta chain was identified in a study of T cells after yellow fever vaccination. Overall study results and limits: A large majority of primary-vaccination clones showed up again after the booster (under 98% CD4, 85% to 90% CD8). Contaminating bulk clonotypes could be abundant in FACS-sorted repertoires. Among all clonotypes, a small share was observed in both CD4 and CD8 compartments.

A remark on this clonotype: The antigen is unknown.

TCRdb reanalysed the 5' RACE reads using MiXCR and keeps one entry per CDR3 protein. This table holds hundreds of thousands of distinct CDR3 sequences, approximately 12% found once. This CDR3 comprises 15 residues. Trimming stripped 0 bases from V and 4 bases from J, with 9 bases between. Looked up from germline, CDR1 is SEHNR and CDR2 is FQNEAQ (reference sequence). The starting material was PBMCs, obtained on the day of the yellow fever booster vaccination. The V and J genes are TRBV7-9 and TRBJ1-4, with D possibly TRBD1 on 5 matching bases. The origin of this receptor is a young man who received the YFV17D yellow fever vaccine. In DNA form, the CDR3 reads TGTGCCAGCAGCTTAGCGGGGCAGTTTAATGAAAAACTGTTTTTT. Protein: CASSLAGQFNEKLFF. The complete variable domain, with remaining parts taken from reference TRBV7-9 and TRBJ1-4, reads DTGVSQNPRHKITKRGQNVTFRCDPISEHNRLYWYRQTLGQGPEFLTYFQNEAQLEKSRLLSDRFSAERPKGSFSTLEIQRTEQGDSAMYLCASSLAGQFNEKLFFGSGTQLSVL.